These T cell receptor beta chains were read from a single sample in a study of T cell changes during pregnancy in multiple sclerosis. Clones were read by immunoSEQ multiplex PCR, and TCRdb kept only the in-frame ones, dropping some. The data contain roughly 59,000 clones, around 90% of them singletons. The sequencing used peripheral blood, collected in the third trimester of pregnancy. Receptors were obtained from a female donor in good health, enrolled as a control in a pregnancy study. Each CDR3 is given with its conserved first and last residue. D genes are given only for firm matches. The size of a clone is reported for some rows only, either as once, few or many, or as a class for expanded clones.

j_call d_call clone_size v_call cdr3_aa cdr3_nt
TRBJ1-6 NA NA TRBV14 CASSDNLQNSPLHF TGTGCCAGCAGCGATAATTTACAGAATTCACCCCTCCACTTT
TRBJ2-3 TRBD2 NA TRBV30 CAWSGAGGGAIDTQYF TGTGCCTGGAGCGGGGCCGGCGGGGGGGCGATAGATACGCAGTATTTT
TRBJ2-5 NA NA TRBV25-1 CASSEYGVGSETQYF TGTGCCAGCAGTGAATATGGGGTAGGGAGTGAGACCCAGTACTTC
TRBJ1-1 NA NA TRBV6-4 CASSDSGEGSTEAFF TGTGCCAGCAGTGACTCCGGGGAGGGAAGCACTGAAGCTTTCTTT
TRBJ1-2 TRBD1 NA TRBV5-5 CASSPLRDRDHGYTF TGTGCCAGCAGCCCTCTTCGGGACAGGGATCATGGCTACACCTTC
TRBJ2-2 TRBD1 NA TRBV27 CASGTGHTGELFF TGTGCCAGCGGGACAGGACACACCGGGGAGCTGTTTTTT
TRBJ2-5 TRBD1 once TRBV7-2 CASSQQGTETQYF TGTGCCAGCAGCCAACAGGGGACCGAGACCCAGTACTTC
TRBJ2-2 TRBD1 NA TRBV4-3 CASSRFSGTAGGELFF TGCGCCAGCAGCCGTTTCTCCGGGACAGCTGGCGGGGAGCTGTTTTTT
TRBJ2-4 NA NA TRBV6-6 CASGQTGENIQYF TGTGCCAGCGGCCAAACGGGGGAGAATATTCAGTACTTC
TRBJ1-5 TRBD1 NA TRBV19 CASRVSGTGDQPQHF TGTGCCAGTAGGGTATCCGGGACAGGGGACCAGCCCCAGCATTTT
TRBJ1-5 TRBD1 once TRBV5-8 CASSLGQGVRQPQHF TGTGCCAGCAGCTTGGGACAGGGGGTACGGCAGCCCCAGCATTTT
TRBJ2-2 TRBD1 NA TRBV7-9 CASSTGQANTGELFF TGTGCCAGCAGCACGGGACAGGCGAACACCGGGGAGCTGTTTTTT
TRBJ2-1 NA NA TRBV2 CASSVVGNEQFF TGTGCCAGCAGTGTTGTCGGCAATGAGCAGTTCTTC
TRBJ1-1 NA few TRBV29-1 CSVGGDSEAFF TGCAGCGTTGGGGGGGATTCTGAAGCTTTCTTT
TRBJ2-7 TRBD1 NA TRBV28 CASSTKGQGTYEQYF TGTGCCAGCAGTACTAAGGGACAGGGGACCTACGAGCAGTACTTC
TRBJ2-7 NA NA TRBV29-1 CSVVSSATYEQYF TGCAGCGTTGTTTCTAGCGCGACCTACGAGCAGTACTTC
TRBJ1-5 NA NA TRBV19 CASSRASPQPQHF TGTGCCAGTAGTAGGGCCTCCCCTCAGCCCCAGCATTTT
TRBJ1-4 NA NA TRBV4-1 CASSQDAGQNQNEKLFF TGCGCCAGCAGCCAAGATGCTGGGCAGAACCAGAATGAAAAACTGTTTTTT
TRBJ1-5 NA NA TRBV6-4 CASSVSAYSGTPSNQPQHF TGTGCCAGCAGTGTTTCGGCCTATTCCGGGACACCTAGCAATCAGCCCCAGCATTTT
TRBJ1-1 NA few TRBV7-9 CASSSLGAQYTEAFF TGTGCCAGCAGCTCGTTGGGGGCGCAGTACACTGAAGCTTTCTTT
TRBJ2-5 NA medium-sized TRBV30 CAWSGYQETQYF TGTGCCTGGAGCGGTTACCAAGAGACCCAGTACTTC
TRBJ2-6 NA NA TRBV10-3 CAISAYSGANVLTF TGTGCCATCAGTGCTTATTCTGGGGCCAACGTCCTGACTTTC
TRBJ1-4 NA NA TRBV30 CAWRQSVEKLFF TGTGCCTGGAGGCAGTCAGTAGAAAAACTGTTTTTT
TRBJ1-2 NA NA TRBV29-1 CSSYAKTDYGYTF TGCAGCTCTTACGCTAAAACTGACTATGGCTACACCTTC
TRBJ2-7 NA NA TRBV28 CASSLSAGDDEQYF TGTGCCAGCAGTTTATCCGCAGGGGATGACGAGCAGTACTTC
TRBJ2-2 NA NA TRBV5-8 CASSLRQGGAGELFF TGTGCCAGCAGCTTGCGGCAGGGAGGCGCCGGGGAGCTGTTTTTT
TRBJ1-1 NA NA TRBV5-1 CASSFNGGTEAFF TGCGCCAGCAGCTTTAACGGGGGAACTGAAGCTTTCTTT
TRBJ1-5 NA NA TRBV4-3 CASSQDRDSNQPQHF TGCGCCAGCAGCCAAGACAGGGATAGCAATCAGCCCCAGCATTTT
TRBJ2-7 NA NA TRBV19 CASSATEYEQYF TGTGCCAGTAGTGCTACAGAGTACGAGCAGTACTTC
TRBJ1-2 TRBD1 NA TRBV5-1 CASSPGTGGRDNYGYTF TGCGCCAGCAGCCCCGGGACAGGGGGCCGGGATAACTATGGCTACACCTTC
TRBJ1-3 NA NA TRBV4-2 CASRPLGVNSGNTIYF TGTGCCAGCCGCCCACTTGGAGTTAACTCTGGAAACACCATATATTTT
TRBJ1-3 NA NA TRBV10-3 CAIMHRVPGNTIYF TGTGCCATCATGCACAGGGTCCCTGGAAACACCATATATTTT
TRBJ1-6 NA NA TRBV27 CASSYTGSYNSPLHF TGTGCCAGCAGTTATACAGGGTCCTATAATTCACCCCTCCACTTT
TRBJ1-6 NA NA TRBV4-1 CASSQDPSSYNSSLHF TGCGCCAGCAGCCAAGACCCGAGCTCCTATAATTCATCCCTCCACTTT
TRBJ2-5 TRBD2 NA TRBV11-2 CASSLLAGAQETQYF TGTGCCAGCAGCTTACTAGCGGGCGCCCAAGAGACCCAGTACTTC
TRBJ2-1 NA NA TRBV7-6 CASSLIAGSYNEQFF TGTGCCAGCAGCTTAATCGCGGGGAGCTACAATGAGCAGTTCTTC
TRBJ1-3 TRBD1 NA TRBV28 CASSYLTGTGNTIYF TGTGCCAGCAGTTATCTGACAGGGACTGGAAACACCATATATTTT
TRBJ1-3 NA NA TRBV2 CASSDGPGNTIYF TGTGCCAGCAGTGATGGGCCTGGAAACACCATATATTTT
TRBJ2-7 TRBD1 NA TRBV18 CASSRTGGYEQYF TGTGCCAGCTCAAGGACAGGGGGCTACGAGCAGTACTTC
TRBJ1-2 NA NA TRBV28 CASSSGYGYTF TGTGCCAGCAGTTCAGGGTACGGCTACACCTTC
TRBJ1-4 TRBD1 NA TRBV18 CASSPGDSNEKLFF TGTGCCAGCTCACCCGGGGACAGTAATGAAAAACTGTTTTTT
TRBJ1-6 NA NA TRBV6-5 CASSFTKDNSPLHF TGTGCCAGCAGCTTTACTAAGGATAATTCACCCCTCCACTTT
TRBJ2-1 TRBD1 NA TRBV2 CASEPGQGIGYNEQFF TGTGCCAGCGAACCGGGACAGGGCATCGGGTACAATGAGCAGTTCTTC
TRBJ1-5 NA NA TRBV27 CASSRGGSGLNQPQHF TGTGCCAGCAGTAGGGGAGGGTCCGGACTCAATCAGCCCCAGCATTTT
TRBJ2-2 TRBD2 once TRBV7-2 CASSSRTSVGDNTGELFF TGTGCCAGCAGCTCCCGGACTAGCGTGGGGGATAACACCGGGGAGCTGTTTTTT
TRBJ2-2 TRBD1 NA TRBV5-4 CASSTPTGSTGELFF TGTGCCAGCAGCACCCCGACAGGGAGTACCGGGGAGCTGTTTTTT
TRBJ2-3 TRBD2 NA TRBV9 CASSPSGGPTDTQYF TGTGCCAGCAGCCCTAGCGGGGGGCCTACAGATACGCAGTATTTT
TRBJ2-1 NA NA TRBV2 CASSQDRNNEQFF TGTGCCAGCAGTCAAGACAGGAACAATGAGCAGTTCTTC
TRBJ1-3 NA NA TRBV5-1 CASSLQRSPGNTIYF TGCGCCAGCAGCCTTCAACGGAGTCCCGGAAACACCATATATTTT
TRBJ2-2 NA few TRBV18 CASSPPGGPNTGELFF TGTGCCAGCTCACCACCGGGGGGGCCCAACACCGGGGAGCTGTTTTTT
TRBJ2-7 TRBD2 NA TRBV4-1 CASSQETSGARQEQYF TGCGCCAGCAGCCAAGAGACCAGCGGGGCCCGTCAGGAGCAGTACTTC
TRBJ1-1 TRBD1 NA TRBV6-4 CASSVSGGNTEAFF TGTGCCAGCAGTGTATCAGGGGGGAACACTGAAGCTTTCTTT
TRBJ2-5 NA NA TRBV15 CATSRAPPGRGQETQYF TGTGCCACCAGCAGAGCTCCTCCCGGGCGGGGCCAAGAGACCCAGTACTTC
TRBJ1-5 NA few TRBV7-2 CASSPGGNQPQHF TGTGCCAGCAGCCCCGGGGGAAATCAGCCCCAGCATTTT
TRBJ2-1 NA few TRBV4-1 CASSQPDGGAGDYNEQFF TGCGCCAGCAGCCAACCGGATGGGGGGGCGGGGGACTACAATGAGCAGTTCTTC